The subject of this entry is one T cell receptor (beta chain). The J segment lost 1 base and the V segment lost 1 base, leaving 6 bases of the junction unmatched. The CDR3 is 17 residues long. Germline V CDR1 and CDR2: SGHTA, FQGNSA. In the source study's methods: Amplifying reference gene primers gave estimates of nucleated cell counts. Some clones are missing from TCRdb's copy, which holds only in-frame ones; the method was immunoSEQ multiplex PCR. Clone size and the V and J calls come from that table; the DNA yielded D and trimming. Of over 85,000 clones listed, around 90% are singletons. This sample stems from a study of blood T cell repertoires in COVID-19. For the study at large: Sites across the United States, Italy and Spain contributed samples from acute and convalescent COVID-19. Sample material is recorded as cDNA or gDNA derived from T cells, B-cell-depleted T cells, or PBMCs.

The Seattle site enrolled patients during active infection and followed them longitudinally. The clonotype originates from a human donor with COVID-19, enrolled during active disease. The donor label of this sample is uncertain. The chain uses TRBV7-2 and TRBJ2-1; 8 bases are a match to TRBD2. Source material: peripheral blood. The DNA for the CDR3 is TGTGCCAGCAGCTTAGGGTCGCGGGGGGAATCCTACAATGAGCAGTTCTTC. This codes for CASSLGSRGESYNEQFF.